This T cell receptor (beta chain) came from a study of pediatric ulcerative colitis. Study-level results: Blood-rectal clonal overlap within each person was significantly higher in ulcerative colitis patients than controls.

The survey-level immunoSEQ assay was used. Sequencing depth was up to 500,000 reads per sample. Sequenced by immunoSEQ multiplex PCR; TCRdb stores in-frame clones only, minus some. The sample lists approximately 30,000 clones, roughly 82% occurring once. In its sample, this clone was seen a few times. As yet, its antigen is unknown. The diagnostic colonoscopy in ulcerative colitis patients preceded any immunosuppressive treatment. The V end lost 1 base, the J end lost 3 bases, and 12 bases lay between the germline ends. Per germline, CDR1 SEHNR and CDR2 FQNEAQ (reference sequence). The CDR3 extends over 16 amino acids.

The chain recombines TRBV7-9 with TRBJ2-2; perhaps TRBD2 as D (7 bases). Sequencing was done on a sample of blood. This receptor was identified in a boy aged 5-17 years with severe ulcerative colitis. The CDR3 here is CASSLVSGGYTGELFF. The CDR3 coding sequence is TGTGCCAGCAGCTTAGTATCGGGGGGCTACACCGGGGAGCTGTTTTTT.